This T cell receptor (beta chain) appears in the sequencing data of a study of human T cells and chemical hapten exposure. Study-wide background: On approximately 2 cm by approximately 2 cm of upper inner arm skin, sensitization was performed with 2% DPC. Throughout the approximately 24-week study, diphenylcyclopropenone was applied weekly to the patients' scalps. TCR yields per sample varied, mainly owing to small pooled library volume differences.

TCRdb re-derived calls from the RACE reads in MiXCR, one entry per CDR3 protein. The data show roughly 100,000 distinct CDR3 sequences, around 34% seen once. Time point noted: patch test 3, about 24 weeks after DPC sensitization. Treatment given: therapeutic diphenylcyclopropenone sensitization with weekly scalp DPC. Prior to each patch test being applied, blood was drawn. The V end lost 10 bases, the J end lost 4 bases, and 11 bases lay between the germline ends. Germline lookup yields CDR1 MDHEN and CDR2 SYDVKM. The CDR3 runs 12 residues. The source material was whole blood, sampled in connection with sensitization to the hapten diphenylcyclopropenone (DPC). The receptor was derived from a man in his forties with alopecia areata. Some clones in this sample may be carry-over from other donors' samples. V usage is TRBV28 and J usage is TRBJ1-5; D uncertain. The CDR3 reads CATGGNNQPQHF. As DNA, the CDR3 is TGTGCCACCGGTGGGAATAATCAGCCCCAGCATTTT.